These T cell receptor beta chains were read from a single sample in a study of CD8+ T cells in alopecia areata. Clones were sequenced by immunoSEQ multiplex PCR, and TCRdb holds only the in-frame ones, with some missing. The sample shows roughly 110,000 clones, 50% to 65% of them seen only once. Sample: CD4+ T cells sorted from blood, taken at week 24, from a patient treated with tofacitinib. The origin of the receptors is a human donor with alopecia areata. The CDR3 runs from the conserved cysteine through the conserved F or W. The D gene is left open where the match is weak. Size is stated for part of the rows, as once, few or many counts, or as a class when the clone is expanded.

abundance	v_gene	d_gene	j_gene	CDR3nt	CDR3aa
.	TRBV7-2	TRBD1	TRBJ1-2	TGTGCCAGCAGCCCCCGACAGGGGGCTTCCTATGGCTACACCTTC	CASSPRQGASYGYTF
.	TRBV18	TRBD2	TRBJ2-3	TGTGCCAGCTCACCAGGGCGGGGGAGCACAGATACGCAGTATTTT	CASSPGRGSTDTQYF
.	TRBV4-2	TRBD2	TRBJ2-1	TGTGCCAGCAGCCAATCCTCCGGGACTAGCGGGGGGGCATTTGTCCGTGAGCAGTTCTTC	CASSQSSGTSGGAFVREQFF
.	TRBV5-1	.	TRBJ2-3	TGCGCCAGCGGAGGGGGGGCCGCAGGGGCAGATACGCAGTATTTT	CASGGGAAGADTQYF
few	TRBV7-9	.	TRBJ1-1	TGTGCCAGCAGCCTACGGGACACTGAAGCTTTCTTT	CASSLRDTEAFF
.	TRBV9	TRBD1	TRBJ1-2	TGTGCCAGCAGCGTAGGACAGGGGAGCTATGGCTACACCTTC	CASSVGQGSYGYTF
.	TRBV7-8	TRBD1	TRBJ2-5	TGTGCCAGCAGCCGAGACAGGGACCAAGAGACCCAGTACTTC	CASSRDRDQETQYF
.	TRBV5-6	.	TRBJ2-3	TGTGCCAGCAGCTATTGGTCCACAGATACGCAGTATTTT	CASSYWSTDTQYF
.	TRBV6-5	TRBD1	TRBJ1-2	TGTGCCAGCAGGTCCGGACAGGGGGACTATGGCTACACCTTC	CASRSGQGDYGYTF
few	TRBV29-1	.	TRBJ2-2	TGCAGCGTGGGCCGGGACACTGACACCGGGGAGCTGTTTTTT	CSVGRDTDTGELFF
.	TRBV6-5	.	TRBJ1-6	TGTGCCAGCAGTTACTCGACGCGGGGTTTATCCCCTCCCCTCCACTTT	CASSYSTRGLSPPLHF
.	TRBV7-3	.	TRBJ2-2	TGTGCCAGCAGCCCTCCTTCGAACACCGGGGAGCTGTTTTTT	CASSPPSNTGELFF
.	TRBV23-1	.	TRBJ1-1	TGCGCCAGCAACCGAAAACCCGGGTTGATCACTGAAGCTTTCTTT	CASNRKPGLITEAFF
.	TRBV19	.	TRBJ1-1	TGTGCCAGTAGCCAGGTCGCGGGAGAAGCTTTCTTT	CASSQVAGEAFF
.	TRBV28	.	TRBJ2-5	TGTGCCAGCAGTTCACAAGAGACCCAGTACTTC	CASSSQETQYF
.	TRBV29-1	TRBD2	TRBJ2-6	TGCAGCGTTGGTAGCGGGGTCTCTGGGGCCAACGTCCTGACTTTC	CSVGSGVSGANVLTF